These 7 T cell receptor beta chains were all obtained from the same sample, sequenced in a study of cytomegalovirus exposure and HLA in healthy donors. Primers included in the PCR were 60 Vbeta and 13 Jbeta primers. The method was immunoSEQ multiplex PCR; TCRdb's version includes in-frame clones alone and lacks a portion of them. The profile shows under 250,000 clones, roughly 79% of them singletons. Material: PBMCs. The receptors were gathered from a male donor in good health and CMV-seronegative.

This sequence joins TRBV4-3 and TRBJ2-7; 7 nucleotides agree with TRBD1. Losses at the gene ends were 4 bases for V and 3 bases for J; bases not matched to a gene: 12. This CDR3 region has 16 residues. Germline-derived CDR1 and CDR2 are LGHNA and YSLEER. CDR3: CASSLSWDSPFYEQYF. The CDR3 bases are TGCGCCAGCAGCCTGAGTTGGGACAGCCCTTTCTACGAGCAGTACTTC.

The gene calls are TRBV27 and TRBJ2-2, with 10 bases that match TRBD1. The ends lost 3 bases at V and 6 bases at J; junction bases unmatched: 7. Germline-derived CDR1 and CDR2 are MNHEY and SMNVEV (reference sequence). This CDR3 comprises 16 residues. CDR3 loop: CASSFRDRGGAGELFF. CDR3 bases: TGTGCCAGCAGTTTCCGGGACAGGGGCGGGGCCGGGGAGCTGTTTTTT.

The chain has TRBV4-1 and TRBJ2-7; 8 bases are shared with TRBD1. The germline CDR1 and CDR2 sequences are MGHRA and YSYEKL. The CDR3 length is 13 residues. V gave up 4 bases and J gave up 4 bases; unmatched junction bases: 3. The DNA for the CDR3 is TGCGCCAGCAGCCCCAGGGGGCGATACGAGCAGTACTTC. It codes for CASSPRGRYEQYF.

The rearrangement uses TRBV5-1 and TRBJ2-1, with TRBD2 identical over 11 bases. Germline CDR1 reads SGHRS; CDR2 reads YFSETQ. The CDR3 is 15 amino acids. V lost 0 bases, J lost 8 bases, and 4 bases stayed unmatched. The chain's CDR3 is CASSLVTSGSDEQFF. CDR3 DNA sequence: TGCGCCAGCAGCTTGGTTACTAGCGGGAGCGATGAGCAGTTCTTC.

The rearrangement links TRBV5-6 to TRBJ1-1; D is unresolved. V lost 1 base and J lost 4, with 5 bases in between. Germline V gene sequence: CDR1 SGHDT, CDR2 YYEEEE. This CDR3 is built from 12 residues. CDR3 amino acids: CASSLMATEAFF. The CDR3 region has the DNA TGTGCCAGCAGCTTGATGGCCACTGAAGCTTTCTTT.

The table lists this clone with a count of one. This chain uses TRBV5-1 with TRBJ1-1, with TRBD1 matching over 9 bases. There are 15 residues in the CDR3. Germline lookup yields CDR1 SGHRS and CDR2 YFSETQ. V was pared by 4 bases and J by 3 bases, with 7 bases of the junction left unmatched. In DNA form, the CDR3 reads TGCGCCAGCAGCGGCGGGACAGGGAGAGACACTGAAGCTTTCTTT. Protein: CASSGGTGRDTEAFF.

The chain carries TRBV7-9 and TRBJ2-1; D not certain. CDR1 and CDR2 (germline): SEHNR, FQNEAQ (reference sequence). There are 12 residues in the CDR3. Trimming pared 7 bases from V and 9 bases from J, leaving 13 bases between. The CDR3 protein is CASNNYEVEQFF. The CDR3 DNA follows: TGTGCCAGCAACAATTATGAGGTTGAGCAGTTCTTC.